This T cell receptor beta chain was identified in a study of blood T cell repertoires in COVID-19. The overall study: Sources were T cells, B-cell-depleted T cells, or PBMCs; the material itself was cDNA or gDNA.

A note on this clone: Other DNA sequences in the same sample also yield this CDR3.

Recruited during active infection, patients (from Seattle) were subsequently followed longitudinally. As handled by the study authors: How many nucleated cells were present was estimated from reference gene primer amplification. The repertoire was sequenced with immunoSEQ multiplex PCR; TCRdb's copy has only in-frame clones and lacks some. That table gives V, J and clone size, and the DNA gave D and trimming. The sample shows over 400,000 clones, 85% to 90% of them seen only once. The germline gives CDR1 SGHRS, CDR2 YFSETQ. CDR3 size: 13 residues. The germline V and J ends were trimmed by 2 bases and 2 bases, with 7 bases remaining between them.

The chain has TRBV5-1 and TRBJ1-1; D is ambiguous. Sequencing was performed on peripheral blood. The receptor's source is a woman between 45 and 65 years old with COVID-19, enrolled during active disease. CDR3 region: CASSLTANTEAFF. CDR3 sequence (DNA): TGCGCCAGCAGCTTAACAGCTAACACTGAAGCTTTCTTT.